This TCR beta chain was sequenced during a study of blood T cell repertoires in COVID-19. Some clones are missing from TCRdb's copy, which holds only in-frame ones; the method was immunoSEQ multiplex PCR. The data contain 220,000 or so clones, around 80% of them singletons. The CDR3 contains 14 residues. CDR1 and CDR2 (germline): SGHTA, FQGNSA. With 0 bases clipped from V and 10 bases from J, the junction kept 3 bases outside the gene matches. This clone was counted between two and nine times. The clonotype comes from a young man with active or convalescent COVID-19. This chain links TRBV7-2 with TRBJ1-6; 7 bases are a match to TRBD1. The material sequenced was peripheral blood. The CDR3 region is CASSLAGGRSPLHF. The DNA of the CDR3 is TGTGCCAGCAGCTTAGCAGGGGGCAGATCACCCCTCCACTTT.